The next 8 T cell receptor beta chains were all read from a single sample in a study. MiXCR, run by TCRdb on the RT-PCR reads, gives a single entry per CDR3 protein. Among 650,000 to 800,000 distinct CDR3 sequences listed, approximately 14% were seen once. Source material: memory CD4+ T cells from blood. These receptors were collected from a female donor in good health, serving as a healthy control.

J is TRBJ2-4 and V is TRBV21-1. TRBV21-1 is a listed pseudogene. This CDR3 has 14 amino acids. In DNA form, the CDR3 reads TGTGCCAGCAGCAAAGAGAACAGCCAAAACATTCAGTACTTC. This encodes CASSKENSQNIQYF.

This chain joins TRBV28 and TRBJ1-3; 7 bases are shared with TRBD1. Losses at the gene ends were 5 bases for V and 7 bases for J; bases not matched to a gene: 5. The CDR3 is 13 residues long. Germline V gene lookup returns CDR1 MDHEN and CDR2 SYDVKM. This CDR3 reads CASSTTRGNTIYF. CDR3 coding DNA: TGTGCCAGCAGTACAACCAGGGGGAACACCATATATTTT.

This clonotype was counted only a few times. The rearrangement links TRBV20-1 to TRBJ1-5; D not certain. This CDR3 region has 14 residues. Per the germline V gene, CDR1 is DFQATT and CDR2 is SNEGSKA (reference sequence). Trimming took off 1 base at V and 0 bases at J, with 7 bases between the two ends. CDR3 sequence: CSARGPNSNQPQHF. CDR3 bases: TGCAGTGCTAGAGGGCCAAATAGCAATCAGCCCCAGCATTTT.

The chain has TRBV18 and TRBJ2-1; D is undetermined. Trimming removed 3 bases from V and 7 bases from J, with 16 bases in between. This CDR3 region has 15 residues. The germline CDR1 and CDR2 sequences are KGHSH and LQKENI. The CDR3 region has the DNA TGTGCCAGCTCACCCCTGACAAAGGTGGAAAATGAGCAGTTCTTC. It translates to CASSPLTKVENEQFF.

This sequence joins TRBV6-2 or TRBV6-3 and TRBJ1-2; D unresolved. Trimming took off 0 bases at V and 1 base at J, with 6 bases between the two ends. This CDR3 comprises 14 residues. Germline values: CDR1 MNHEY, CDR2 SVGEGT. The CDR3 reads CASSYSADNYGYTF. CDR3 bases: TGTGCCAGCAGTTACTCTGCAGATAACTATGGCTACACCTTC.

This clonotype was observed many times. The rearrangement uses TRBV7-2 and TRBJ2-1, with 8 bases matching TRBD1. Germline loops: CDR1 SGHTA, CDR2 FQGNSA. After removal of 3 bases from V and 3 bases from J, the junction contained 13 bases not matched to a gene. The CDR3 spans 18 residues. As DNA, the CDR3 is TGTGCCAGCAGCTTCGTGACAGGGGATTCCCACTTCTACAATGAGCAGTTCTTC. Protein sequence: CASSFVTGDSHFYNEQFF.

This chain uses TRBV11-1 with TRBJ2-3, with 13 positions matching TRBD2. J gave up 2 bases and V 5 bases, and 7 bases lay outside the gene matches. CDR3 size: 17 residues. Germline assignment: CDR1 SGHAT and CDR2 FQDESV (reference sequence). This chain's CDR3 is CASSEGTSGIPTDTQYF. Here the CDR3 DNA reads TGTGCCAGCAGCGAGGGGACTAGCGGGATACCCACAGATACGCAGTATTTT.

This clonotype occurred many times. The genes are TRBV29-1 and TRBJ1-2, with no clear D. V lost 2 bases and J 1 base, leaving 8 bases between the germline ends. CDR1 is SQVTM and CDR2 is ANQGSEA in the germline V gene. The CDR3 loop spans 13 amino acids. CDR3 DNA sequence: TGCAGCGTTGAACACGGACTTAACTATGGCTACACCTTC. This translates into CSVEHGLNYGYTF.